This TCR beta chain was documented in a study of T cells expressing NK-cell markers. Findings and caveats of the study: Whether expanded NKG2C+ T cell clones recognized HCMV stayed uncertain. These same clonotypes (in a handful of donors) also led the CD3+CD56-NKG2C+ fraction.

The length of the CDR3 is 13 residues. CDR1 and CDR2 from the germline V gene are SQVTM and ANQGSEA. Comment on this clonotype: Its antigen is unidentified.

Researchers built TCR beta cDNA using 5'RACE template switching with UMIs. TCRdb reanalyzed the 5' RACE reads, giving one entry per CDR3 protein sequence and no DNA. This repertoire includes about 400,000 distinct CDR3 sequences. The rearrangement joins TRBV29-1 to TRBJ1-2. The source is a woman aged 45-60 years in good health. The sequencing sample was made of blood T cells: a sorted CD56 or NKG2C T cell subset, CD4+ or CD8+ T cells, or bulk PBMC T cells (not recorded which). The CDR3 spells CSGYWSFRGGYTF. The full variable domain, its missing parts supplied by reference TRBV29-1 and TRBJ1-2, is SAVISQKPSRDICQRGTSLTIQCQVDSQVTMMFWYRQQPGQSLTLIATANQGSEATYESGFVIDKFPISRPNLTFSTLTVSNMSPEDSSIYLCSGYWSFRGGYTFGSGTRLTVV.